These 11 T cell receptor beta chains originate from one sample sequenced in a study of identical twins. TCRdb processed the 5' RACE reads anew with MiXCR; each CDR3 protein has one entry. The sample lists 1.5 million to 2 million distinct CDR3 sequences, about 32% occurring once. Sample: cord blood. The receptor source for this set is a newborn girl in good health.

This clonotype was recorded a few times. The chain carries TRBV24-1 and TRBJ2-3, with TRBD1 identical over 7 bases. Germline CDR1 is KGHDR and CDR2 is SFDVKD. CDR3 length: 13 amino acids. J gave up 5 bases and V 3 bases, and 1 base lay outside the gene matches. The CDR3 bases are TGTGCCACCAGTGATAACAGGGGAGATACGCAGTATTTT. Protein sequence: CATSDNRGDTQYF.

J is TRBJ1-1 and V is TRBV25-1; 7 bases map to TRBD1. The CDR3 covers 15 residues. Germline assignment: CDR1 MGHDK and CDR2 SYGVNS. V dropped 5 bases and J dropped 1; count of bases not matched to a gene: 7. For the CDR3, the DNA is TGTGCCAGCAGTCCTTCGGGACAGCCGAACACTGAAGCTTTCTTT. As protein: CASSPSGQPNTEAFF. Looking up the rest from reference TRBV25-1 and TRBJ1-1 gives the full variable domain: EADIYQTPRYLVIGTGKKITLECSQTMGHDKMYWYQQDPGMELHLIHYSYGVNSTEKGDLSSESTVSRIRTEHFPLTLESARPSHTSQYLCASSPSGQPNTEAFFGQGTRLTVV.

This clonotype appeared a few times. The chain recombines TRBV27 with TRBJ1-1; the D gene is possibly TRBD1 (5 bases). Trimming took off 1 base at V and 0 bases at J, with 18 bases between the two ends. There are 18 residues in the CDR3. Germline lookup yields CDR1 MNHEY and CDR2 SMNVEV (reference sequence). CDR3: CASSLYRPGLVMNTEAFF. The CDR3 DNA reads as TGTGCCAGCAGTTTATATCGTCCAGGGTTGGTGATGAACACTGAAGCTTTCTTT.

This clonotype occurred a few times. The chain uses TRBV7-2 and TRBJ2-7; D ambiguous. The CDR3 has 14 amino acids. With 1 base removed from V and 3 bases from J, the gap between germline ends came to 10 bases. From germline, CDR1 is SGHTA and CDR2 FQGNSA. Here the CDR3 reads CASSLVSSVYEQYF. CDR3 nucleotide sequence: TGTGCCAGCAGCTTAGTCTCCAGCGTCTACGAGCAGTACTTC. The variable domain in full, with the rest retrieved from reference TRBV7-2 and TRBJ2-7, is GAGVSQSPSNKVTEKGKDVELRCDPISGHTALYWYRQSLGQGLEFLIYFQGNSAPDKSGLPSDRFSAERTGGSVSTLTIQRTQQEDSAVYLCASSLVSSVYEQYFGPGTRLTVT.

This sequence joins TRBV21-1 and TRBJ1-6. TRBV21-1 is listed as a pseudogene. The CDR3 length is 18 residues. In nucleotides, the CDR3 is TGTGCCAGCAGCAAAGCGGGGCAGGTTAGGGATTATAATTCACCCCTCCACTTT. Translation gives CASSKAGQVRDYNSPLHF.

The gene calls are TRBV20-1 and TRBJ2-1, with a tentative D call TRBD2 (5 bases). The DNA end favors TRBJ2-7, so the J call may be wrong. CDR1 and CDR2 from the germline V gene are DFQATT and SNEGSKA (reference sequence). The CDR3 contains 13 residues. The CDR3 loop is CSARGGHYNEQYF. The CDR3 nucleotides read TGCAGTGCTAGAGGCGGGCACTACAATGAGCAGTACTTC.

The sample holds a few counts of this clonotype. The chain links TRBV7-2 to TRBJ1-1; no firm D call. The V gene's germline CDR1 is SGHTA and CDR2 FQGNSA. The V and J ends lost 2 bases and 1 base respectively, with 8 bases between them. The CDR3 extends over 14 amino acids. The CDR3 loop is CASSLYNKNTEAFF. The CDR3, as DNA: TGTGCCAGCAGCTTATATAACAAGAACACTGAAGCTTTCTTT.

The chain couples TRBV5-1 to TRBJ1-2, with D perhaps matching TRBD1 (6 bases). In germline, CDR1 is SGHRS, CDR2 YFSETQ. V lost 5 bases, J lost 8 bases, and 16 bases lay in between. The length of the CDR3 is 13 residues. In DNA form, the CDR3 reads TGCGCCAGCAGTTCTACAGGGATTGAAGGCTACACCTTC. It codes for CASSSTGIEGYTF.

This sequence joins TRBV20-1 and TRBJ2-2; 10 nucleotides line up with TRBD1. V dropped 3 bases and J dropped 8; count of bases not matched to a gene: 6. Germline-derived CDR1 and CDR2 are DFQATT and SNEGSKA (reference sequence). This CDR3 comprises 14 residues. The CDR3 spells CSASRQGANGELFF. DNA of the CDR3: TGCAGTGCTAGTAGACAGGGGGCGAATGGGGAGCTGTTTTTT.

To note about this clonotype: The junction departs from germline at one end; a sequencing error may be responsible. The V gene is TRBV28, the J gene TRBJ2-1, with 8 bases aligning to TRBD2. The CDR3 runs to 15 residues. Germline V lookup: CDR1 MDHEN, CDR2 SYDVKM. Written as DNA, the CDR3 is TGTGCCAACAGTTTACGTAGCGGGGCCGACAATGAGCAGTTCTTC. This gives the protein CANSLRSGADNEQFF.

This chain connects TRBV7-9 to TRBJ1-1, with 7 bases aligning to TRBD1. CDR3 size: 12 residues. V dropped 4 bases and J dropped 11; count of bases not matched to a gene: 7. Germline assignment: CDR1 SEHNR and CDR2 FQNEAQ (reference sequence). CDR3: CASSWTGPGAFF. The DNA for the CDR3 is TGTGCCAGCAGCTGGACAGGACCAGGGGCTTTCTTT.